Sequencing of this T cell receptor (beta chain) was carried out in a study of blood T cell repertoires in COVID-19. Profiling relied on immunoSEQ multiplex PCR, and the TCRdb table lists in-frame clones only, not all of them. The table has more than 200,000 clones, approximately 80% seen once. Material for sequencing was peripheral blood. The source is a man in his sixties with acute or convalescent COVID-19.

The CDR3 nucleotides read TGTGCCAGCAGCGGGAGTGGACTACACAATGAGCAGTTCTTC. Translated, it gives CASSGSGLHNEQFF. The chain is built from TRBV9 and TRBJ2-1; TRBD2 is a possible D gene (6 bases). The ends were cut back, 3 bases at V and 5 bases at J, with 12 bases in the middle. Germline loops: CDR1 SGDLS, CDR2 YYNGEE. The CDR3 totals 14 residues. Filled out from reference TRBV9 and TRBJ2-1, the complete variable domain reads DSGVTQTPKHLITATGQRVTLRCSPRSGDLSVYWYQQSLDQGLQFLIQYYNGEERAKGNILERFSAQQFPDLHSELNLSSLELGDSALYFCASSGSGLHNEQFFGPGTRLTVL.